This T cell receptor beta chain is drawn from a study of vaccination effects on CD4 cells after COVID-19. Whole-study findings and limits: Substantial clonal contraction characterized both infection- and vaccine-induced clones late after vaccination. Early post-infection timepoints were missing from the study, which also had few convalescent patients. Newly vaccine-induced clones made up most of the convalescents' post-vaccine spike-reactive clones.

On this clone itself: Antigen unknown.

Antigen-specific CD4+ T cells expanded by the ViraFEST assay with viral peptide pools were then sequenced. The authors isolated CD4+ T cells after around nine days of culture. PCR showed that the person got SARS-CoV-2 infection at some point between March and December 2020. A few million PBMC per well were cultured with around 10 IU/ml IL-2 and roughly 9.9 ug/ml peptides. The ends were cut back, 0 bases at V and 1 base at J, with 17 bases in the middle. The V gene's germline CDR1 is LGHDT and CDR2 YNNKEL (reference sequence). This CDR3 contains 18 residues. Data came from immunoSEQ multiplex PCR; TCRdb stores just in-frame clones and leaves some out. This sample has roughly 45,000 clones, with around 72% found just once.

The sequencing here drew on CD4+ T cells from PBMCs cultured with a peptide pool, taken before COVID-19 vaccination. The rearrangement links TRBV3-1 (or the pseudogene TRBV3-2) to TRBJ2-3; D not certain. The receptor was derived from a human donor who had a prior SARS-CoV-2 infection. CDR3 sequence: CASSQERWWGGGTDTQYF. CDR3 sequence (DNA): TGTGCCAGCAGCCAAGAAAGGTGGTGGGGTGGTGGCACAGATACGCAGTATTTT.